The following is a T cell receptor (beta chain) sequence with its context. Its antigen is unidentified. This entry is derived from a study of CD8 T cells in ankylosing spondylitis. Study findings and constraints: Seven or eight highly homologous variants made up a TCR beta motif, and this motif appeared characteristic of ankylosing spondylitis blood. Disease-associated clones were CD8+ and fairly uncommon in peripheral blood. Some motif variants had been reported before (in reactive arthritis synovial fluid and blood). Matched ankylosing spondylitis synovial fluid reportedly contained a significantly enriched population of disease-linked clones.

Libraries for TCR beta were made by quantitative 5'-RACE with molecular barcodes. TCRdb reanalysed the 5' RACE reads using MiXCR and keeps one entry per CDR3 protein. The sample consists of about 540,000 distinct CDR3 sequences, about an eighth of them appearing once. Germline-derived CDR1 and CDR2 are SQVTM and ANQGSEA. V shed 0 bases and J shed 7 bases, with 15 bases lying between them. The CDR3 covers 14 residues. The chain recombines TRBV29-1 with TRBJ1-1; D is unresolved. The sequence was collected from a male donor with ankylosing spondylitis. What was sequenced was blood, either unsorted or a sorted T cell fraction (not recorded which). In DNA form, the CDR3 reads TGCAGCGTTGAAGACCGCGGCCGGACGGGTGAAGCTTTCTTT. This sequence encodes CSVEDRGRTGEAFF.